This TCR beta chain appears in the sequencing data of a study of blood T cells in healthy people across ages. Per sample, extraction of total RNA gave at least 6 micrograms in every case. V was clipped by 0 bases and J by 10 bases, with 10 bases between them. Germline V gene lookup returns CDR1 SGHTA and CDR2 FQGNSA. The CDR3 runs to 13 residues. It was with a sample-barcoded 5' primer and a J-beta primer mix that a second PCR of roughly 7 to 12 cycles was run. TCRdb redid the calling of the 5' RACE reads with MiXCR, one entry per CDR3 protein. Counted here are around 1.7 million distinct CDR3 sequences, approximately 28% occurring once; the ten biggest clones make up 6.5% to 8.5%.

This sequence was found in a woman aged 25 to 39 in good health. The genes are TRBV7-2 and TRBJ2-1; D call uncertain. Sequencing input: blood. CDR3: CASSLAASYEQFF. Written as DNA, the CDR3 is TGTGCCAGCAGCTTAGCCGCCTCCTACGAGCAGTTCTTC.